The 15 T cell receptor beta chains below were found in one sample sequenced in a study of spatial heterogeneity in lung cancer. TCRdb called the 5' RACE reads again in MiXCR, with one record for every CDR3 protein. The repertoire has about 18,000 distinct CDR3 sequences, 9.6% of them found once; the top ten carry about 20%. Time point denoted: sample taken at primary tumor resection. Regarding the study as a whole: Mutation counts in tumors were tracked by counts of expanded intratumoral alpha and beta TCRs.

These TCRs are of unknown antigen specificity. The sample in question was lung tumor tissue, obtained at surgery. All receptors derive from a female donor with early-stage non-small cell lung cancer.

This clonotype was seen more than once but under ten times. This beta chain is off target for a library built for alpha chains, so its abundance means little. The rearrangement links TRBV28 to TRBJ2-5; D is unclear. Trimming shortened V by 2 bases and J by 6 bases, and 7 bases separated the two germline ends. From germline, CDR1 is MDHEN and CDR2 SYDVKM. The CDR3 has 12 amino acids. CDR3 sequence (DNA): TGTGCCAGCAGTTTACATCTCCAGACCCAGTACTTC. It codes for CASSLHLQTQYF.

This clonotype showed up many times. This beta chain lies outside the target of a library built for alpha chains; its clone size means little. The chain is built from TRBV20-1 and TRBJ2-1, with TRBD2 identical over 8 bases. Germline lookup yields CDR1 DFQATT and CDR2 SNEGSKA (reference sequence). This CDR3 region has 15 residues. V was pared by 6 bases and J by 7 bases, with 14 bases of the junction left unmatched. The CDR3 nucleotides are TGCAGTGCCCCCCGGCGGGGGGCCGTGGGTAATGAGCAGTTCTTC. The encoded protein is CSAPRRGAVGNEQFF.

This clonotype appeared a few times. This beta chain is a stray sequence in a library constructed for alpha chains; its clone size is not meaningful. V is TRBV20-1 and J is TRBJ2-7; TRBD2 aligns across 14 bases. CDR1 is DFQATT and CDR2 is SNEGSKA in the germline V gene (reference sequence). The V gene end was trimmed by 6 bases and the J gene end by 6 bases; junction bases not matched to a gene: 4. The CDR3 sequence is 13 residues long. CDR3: CSAKGLAGVEQYF. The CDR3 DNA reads TGCAGTGCCAAGGGACTAGCGGGGGTCGAGCAGTACTTC.

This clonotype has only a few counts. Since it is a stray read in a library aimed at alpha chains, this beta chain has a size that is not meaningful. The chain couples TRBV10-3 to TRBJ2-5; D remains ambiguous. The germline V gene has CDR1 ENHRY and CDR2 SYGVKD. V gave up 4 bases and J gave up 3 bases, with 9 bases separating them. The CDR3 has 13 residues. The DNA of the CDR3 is TGTGCCATCAGTGCTCGGGTGGAAGAGACCCAGTACTTC. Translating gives CAISARVEETQYF.

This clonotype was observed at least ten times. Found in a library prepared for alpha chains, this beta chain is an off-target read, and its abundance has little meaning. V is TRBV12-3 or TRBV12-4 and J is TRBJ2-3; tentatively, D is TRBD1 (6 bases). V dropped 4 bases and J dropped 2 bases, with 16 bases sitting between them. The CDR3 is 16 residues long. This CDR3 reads CASSSRGYLPTDTQYF. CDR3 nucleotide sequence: TGTGCCAGCAGTTCCAGGGGCTACTTGCCCACAGATACGCAGTATTTT.

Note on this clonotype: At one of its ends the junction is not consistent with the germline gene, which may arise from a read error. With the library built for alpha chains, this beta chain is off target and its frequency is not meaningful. The CDR3 protein is CASSSGDSAQTQHF. The CDR3 nucleotides are TGTGCCAGCAGTAGTGGGGACAGCGCTCAGACCCAGCATTTT. The J gene is TRBJ1-5, the V gene TRBV12-3 or TRBV12-4; 7 bases match TRBD1. The CDR3 contains 14 residues.

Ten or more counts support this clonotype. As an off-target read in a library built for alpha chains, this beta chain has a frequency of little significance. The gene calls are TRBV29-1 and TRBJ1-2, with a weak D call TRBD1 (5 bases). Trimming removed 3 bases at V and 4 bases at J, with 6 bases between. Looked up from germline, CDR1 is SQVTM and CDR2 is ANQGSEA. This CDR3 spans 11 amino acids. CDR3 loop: CSVETVYGYTF. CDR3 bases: TGCAGCGTTGAGACAGTCTATGGCTACACCTTC.

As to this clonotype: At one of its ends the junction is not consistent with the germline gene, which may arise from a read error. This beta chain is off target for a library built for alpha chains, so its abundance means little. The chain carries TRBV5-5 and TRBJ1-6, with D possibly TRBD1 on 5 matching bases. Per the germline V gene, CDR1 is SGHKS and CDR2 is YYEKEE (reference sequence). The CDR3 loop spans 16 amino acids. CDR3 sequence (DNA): TGTGCCAGCAGCCCAAACTCGGACATTTCCGATTCACTCCTCCACTTT. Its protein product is CASSPNSDISDSLLHF.

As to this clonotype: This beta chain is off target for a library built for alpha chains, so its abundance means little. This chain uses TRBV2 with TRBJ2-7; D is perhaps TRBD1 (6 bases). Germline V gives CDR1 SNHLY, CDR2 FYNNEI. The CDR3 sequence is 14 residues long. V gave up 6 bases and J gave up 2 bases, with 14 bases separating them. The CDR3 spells CASRTQGPAYEQYF. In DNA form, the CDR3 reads TGTGCCAGCAGGACCCAGGGGCCCGCCTACGAGCAGTACTTC. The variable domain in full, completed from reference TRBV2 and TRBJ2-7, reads EPEVTQTPSHQVTQMGQEVILRCVPISNHLYFYWYRQILGQKVEFLVSFYNNEISEKSEIFDDQFSVERPDGSNFTLKIRSTKLEDSAMYFCASRTQGPAYEQYFGPGTRLTVT.

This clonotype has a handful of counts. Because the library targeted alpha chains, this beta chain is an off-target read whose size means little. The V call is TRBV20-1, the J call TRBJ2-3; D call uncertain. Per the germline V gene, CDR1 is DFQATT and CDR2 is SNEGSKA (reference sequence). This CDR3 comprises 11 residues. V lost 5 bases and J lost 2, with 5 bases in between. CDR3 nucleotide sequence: TGCAGTGCTCCAATCACAGATACGCAGTATTTT. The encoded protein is CSAPITDTQYF.

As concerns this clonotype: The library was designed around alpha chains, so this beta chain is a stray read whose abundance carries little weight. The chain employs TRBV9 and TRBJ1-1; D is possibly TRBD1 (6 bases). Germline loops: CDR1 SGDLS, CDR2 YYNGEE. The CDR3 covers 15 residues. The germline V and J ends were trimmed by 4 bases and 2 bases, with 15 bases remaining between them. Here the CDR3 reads CASSLGTLGNTEAFF. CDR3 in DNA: TGTGCCAGCAGCTTAGGGACATTAGGAAACACTGAAGCTTTCTTT.

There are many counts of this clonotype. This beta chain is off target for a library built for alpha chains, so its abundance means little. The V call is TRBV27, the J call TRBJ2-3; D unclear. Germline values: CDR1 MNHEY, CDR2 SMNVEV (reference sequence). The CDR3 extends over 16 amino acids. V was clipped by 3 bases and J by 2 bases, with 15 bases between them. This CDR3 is CASSFLRQHITDTQYF. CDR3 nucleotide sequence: TGTGCCAGCAGTTTCTTAAGGCAGCATATCACAGATACGCAGTATTTT.

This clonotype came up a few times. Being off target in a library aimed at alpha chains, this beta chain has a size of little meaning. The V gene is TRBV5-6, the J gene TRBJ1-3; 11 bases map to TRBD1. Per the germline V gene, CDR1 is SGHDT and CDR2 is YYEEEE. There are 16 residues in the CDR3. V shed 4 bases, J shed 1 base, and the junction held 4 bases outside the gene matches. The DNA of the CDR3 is TGTGCCAGCAGCGTCGGGACAGGGGGTTCTGGAAACACCATATATTTT. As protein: CASSVGTGGSGNTIYF.

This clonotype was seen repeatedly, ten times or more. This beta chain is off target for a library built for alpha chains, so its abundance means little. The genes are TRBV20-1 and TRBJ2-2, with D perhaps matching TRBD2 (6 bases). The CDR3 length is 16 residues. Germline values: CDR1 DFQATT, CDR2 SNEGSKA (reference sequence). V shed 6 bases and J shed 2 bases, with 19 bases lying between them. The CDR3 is CSAGGAQLENTGELFF. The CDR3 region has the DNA TGCAGTGCCGGGGGAGCACAACTCGAAAACACCGGGGAGCTGTTTTTT.

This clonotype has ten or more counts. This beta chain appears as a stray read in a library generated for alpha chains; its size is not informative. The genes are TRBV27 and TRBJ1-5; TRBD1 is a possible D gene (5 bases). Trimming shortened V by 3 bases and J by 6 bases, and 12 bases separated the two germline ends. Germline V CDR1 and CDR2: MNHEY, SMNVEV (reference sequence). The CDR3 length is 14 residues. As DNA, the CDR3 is TGTGCCAGCAGTTTTAAGGGACTTCGTCAGCCCCAGCATTTT. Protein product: CASSFKGLRQPQHF.